This T cell receptor beta chain came from a study of blood T cell repertoires in COVID-19. Germline V lookup: CDR1 SNHLY, CDR2 FYNNEI. Trimming at V came to 5 bases and at J to 6 bases, leaving 4 bases not matched to a gene. The CDR3 contains 14 residues. Profiled with immunoSEQ multiplex PCR; TCRdb holds only in-frame clones, not every one. The sample gives about 39,000 clones, approximately 80% of which show up once; more than 8.5% is in the top ten. Sequencing input: peripheral blood. This sequence joins TRBV2 and TRBJ2-1; TRBD1 matches 10 bases. The clonotype comes from a man in his sixties in a cohort sampled during active COVID-19. For the CDR3, the DNA is TGTGCCAGCAGTTTGACAGGGGGCCTCAATGAGCAGTTCTTC. This gives the protein CASSLTGGLNEQFF.